This T cell receptor (beta chain) was identified in a study of blood T cell repertoires in COVID-19. Background on the study: The study drew acute and convalescent COVID-19 samples from the United States, Italy and Spain. Nucleic acid was either cDNA or gDNA, and it came from T cells, B-cell-depleted T cells, or PBMCs.

Assay: immunoSEQ multiplex PCR; the TCRdb copy retains only in-frame clones and omits some. Of 52,000 or so clones listed, roughly 80% are singletons. This clone was seen a few times. The sequence was collected from a human donor in a cohort sampled during active or convalescent COVID-19. The sample consisted of peripheral blood.

The CDR3 here is CASSPLDSSNQPQHF. Here the CDR3 DNA reads TGTGCCAGCTCACCTCTCGACAGTAGCAATCAGCCCCAGCATTTT. The chain recombines TRBV18 with TRBJ1-5; a possible D gene is TRBD1 (5 bases). This CDR3 contains 15 residues. Trimming removed 3 bases at V and 0 bases at J, with 9 bases between. Germline loops: CDR1 KGHSH, CDR2 LQKENI. Combining the CDR3 with reference TRBV18 and TRBJ1-5 gives the whole variable domain NAGVMQNPRHLVRRRGQEARLRCSPMKGHSHVYWYRQLPEEGLKFMVYLQKENIIDESGMPKERFSAEFPKEGPSILRIQQVVRGDSAAYFCASSPLDSSNQPQHFGDGTRLSIL.